One sample yielded the 24 T cell receptor beta chains listed below, sequenced in a study of blood T cell repertoires in COVID-19. TCRdb's copy holds only in-frame clones and misses some; the assay was immunoSEQ multiplex PCR. The sample yields some 150,000 clones, roughly 84% seen once. The sample consisted of PBMCs or T cells enriched from blood (not recorded which). The source of these receptors is a woman aged 50 to 60 who had been exposed to COVID-19.

V gene TRBV19 combines with J gene TRBJ1-5; TRBD1 matches 7 bases. Trimming at V came to 5 bases and at J to 6 bases, leaving 4 bases not matched to a gene. Germline V CDR1 and CDR2: LNHDA, SQIVND (reference sequence). The CDR3 is made up of 13 amino acids. The chain's CDR3 is CASSPGGIQPQHF. In DNA, the CDR3 is TGTGCCAGTAGTCCAGGGGGGATTCAGCCCCAGCATTTT.

The rearrangement joins TRBV10-2 to TRBJ1-1, with TRBD1 matching over 9 bases. There are 14 residues in the CDR3. Germline loops: CDR1 WSHSY, CDR2 SAAADI. The trim removed 8 bases at V and 1 base at J, leaving 5 bases unmatched. The CDR3 loop reads CASQSQGANTEAFF. The CDR3 nucleotides are TGCGCCAGCCAATCACAGGGGGCGAACACTGAAGCTTTCTTT.

This clone was picked up a small number of times. The V and J genes are TRBV7-2 and TRBJ2-3, with D perhaps TRBD2 (6 bases). The V gene's germline CDR1 is SGHTA and CDR2 FQGNSA. This CDR3 contains 16 residues. The V end lost 1 base, the J end lost 1 base, and 12 bases lay between the germline ends. Here the CDR3 reads CASSLGSGLGTDTQYF. CDR3 in DNA: TGTGCCAGCAGCTTAGGGTCGGGACTCGGCACAGATACGCAGTATTTT.

This clone was picked up a small number of times. This sequence joins TRBV4-1 and TRBJ1-3; TRBD1 agrees at 8 bases. V lost 4 bases to trimming and J lost 6 bases; unmatched junction nucleotides: 8. This CDR3 comprises 15 residues. Germline V gives CDR1 MGHRA, CDR2 YSYEKL. CDR3 region: CASSLTGQDTNTIYF. The CDR3, as DNA: TGCGCCAGCAGCCTTACGGGACAGGATACAAACACCATATATTTT.

As DNA, the CDR3 is TGTGCCAGCAGCCCCGCCTTGGCACCCAATTCCCTCTACGAGCAGTACTTC. Its translation is CASSPALAPNSLYEQYF. This chain connects TRBV3-1 (or the pseudogene TRBV3-2) to TRBJ2-7; D is unclear. Germline lookup yields CDR1 LGHDT and CDR2 YNNKEL (reference sequence). The CDR3 is 17 amino acids. The germline V and J ends were trimmed by 4 bases and 3 bases, with 22 bases remaining between them.

The chain couples TRBV4-3 to TRBJ1-6, with 7 bases that match TRBD1. The ends lost 0 bases at V and 4 bases at J; junction bases unmatched: 3. CDR3 length: 16 residues. CDR1 LGHNA and CDR2 YSLEER come from the germline V gene. Here the CDR3 reads CASSQDGQVYNSPLHF. DNA for the CDR3: TGCGCCAGCAGCCAAGACGGACAGGTTTATAATTCACCCCTCCACTTT.

The chain has TRBV7-3 and TRBJ2-5; TRBD2 aligns across 12 bases. The V gene end was trimmed by 5 bases and the J gene end by 9 bases; junction bases not matched to a gene: 10. The CDR3 totals 15 residues. Germline CDR1 reads SGHTA; CDR2 reads FQGTGA. The CDR3 region is CASSPQGLAGGAQYF. The CDR3 DNA follows: TGTGCCAGCAGCCCCCAGGGACTAGCGGGTGGGGCCCAGTACTTC.

The rearrangement uses TRBV7-7 and TRBJ2-3, with 11 bases lining up with TRBD1. Germline CDR1 is SSHAT and CDR2 is FNYEAQ (reference sequence). The CDR3 is 15 residues long. With 5 bases clipped from V and 3 bases from J, the junction kept 4 bases outside the gene matches. The CDR3: CASSRGTGGTDTQYF. For the CDR3, the DNA is TGTGCCAGCAGCCGCGGGACAGGGGGGACAGATACGCAGTATTTT. The complete variable domain, with remaining parts taken from reference TRBV7-7 and TRBJ2-3, reads GAGVSQSPRYKVTKRGQDVTLRCDPISSHATLYWYQQALGQGPEFLTYFNYEAQPDKSGLPSDRFSAERPEGSISTLTIQRTEQRDSAMYRCASSRGTGGTDTQYFGPGTRLTVL.

This rearrangement joins TRBV11-2 to TRBJ1-6; TRBD1 matches at 7 bases. The CDR3 loop spans 15 amino acids. V lost 5 bases, J lost 6 bases, and 7 bases stayed unmatched. From germline, CDR1 is SGHAT and CDR2 FQNNGV. This CDR3 is CASSTRTGRNSPLHF. CDR3 sequence (DNA): TGTGCCAGCAGCACCCGGACAGGTCGTAATTCACCCCTCCACTTT.

CDR3 residues: CASSQSPGLSGSPLHF. The CDR3 bases are TGCGCCAGCAGCCAATCCCCGGGTCTTTCCGGGTCACCCCTCCACTTT. V is TRBV4-3 and J is TRBJ1-6; D is undetermined. The CDR3 totals 16 residues. Trimming stripped 2 bases from V and 10 bases from J, with 18 bases between. Germline-derived CDR1 and CDR2 are LGHNA and YSLEER.

This chain joins TRBV11-2 and TRBJ1-1; the D gene is possibly TRBD1 (5 bases). V lost 2 bases, J lost 0 bases, and 7 bases lay in between. This CDR3 is built from 14 residues. CDR1 and CDR2 from the germline V gene are SGHAT and FQNNGV. The CDR3 coding sequence is TGTGCCAGCAGCTTACGACAGTTGAACACTGAAGCTTTCTTT. As protein: CASSLRQLNTEAFF.

The chain combines TRBV13 with TRBJ2-1; 9 bases are shared with TRBD1. Germline V gives CDR1 PRHDT, CDR2 FYEKMQ (reference sequence). This CDR3 region has 20 residues. V dropped 1 base and J dropped 6; count of bases not matched to a gene: 19. Here the CDR3 DNA reads TGTGCCAGCAGCTTAGCTGGCTGGGGGACAGGGAAGCAACGGGGCAATGAGCAGTTCTTC. Its protein product is CASSLAGWGTGKQRGNEQFF.

The chain couples TRBV9 to TRBJ1-1, with a tentative D call TRBD1 (5 bases). The germline V gene has CDR1 SGDLS and CDR2 YYNGEE. This CDR3 contains 15 residues. V lost 3 bases to trimming and J lost 4 bases, with 16 bases between them. This chain's CDR3 is CASSEQGSLSTEAFF. CDR3 nucleotides: TGTGCCAGCAGCGAGCAGGGTAGTTTGTCCACTGAAGCTTTCTTT.

V gene TRBV14 combines with J gene TRBJ1-2; possibly TRBD1 for D (6 bases). CDR1 is SGHDN and CDR2 is FVKESK in the germline V gene. There are 14 residues in the CDR3. Trimming removed 5 bases at V and 3 bases at J, with 13 bases between. The chain's CDR3 is CASSTGPADYGYTF. The CDR3 DNA is TGTGCCAGCAGCACAGGGCCCGCTGACTATGGCTACACCTTC.

The gene calls are TRBV5-1 and TRBJ1-2; TRBD1 aligns across 8 bases. The CDR3 runs to 14 residues. V dropped 6 bases and J dropped 6; count of bases not matched to a gene: 10. Per germline, CDR1 SGHRS and CDR2 YFSETQ. CDR3 nucleotides: TGCGCCAGCAAAGGACAGGGTGAATTTGATGGCTACACCTTC. Amino acids: CASKGQGEFDGYTF.

This chain uses TRBV25-1 with TRBJ2-3; 11 nucleotides match TRBD2. Germline V lookup: CDR1 MGHDK, CDR2 SYGVNS. The CDR3 contains 17 residues. Trimming cost V 7 bases and J 4 bases; bases outside gene matches: 13. DNA of the CDR3: TGTGCCAGCATCGAAAAAGGGGCTAGCGGGAGGTCAGATACGCAGTATTTT. It encodes CASIEKGASGRSDTQYF.

V usage is TRBV13 and J usage is TRBJ1-6; no clear D. Germline V gives CDR1 PRHDT, CDR2 FYEKMQ (reference sequence). CDR3 size: 16 residues. Trimming took 4 bases from V and 8 from J, leaving 18 bases between them. The DNA of the CDR3 is TGTGCCAGCAGCTCCGGGTTGACTAATACGGATTCACCCCTCCACTTT. Translating it yields CASSSGLTNTDSPLHF.

The chain recombines TRBV6-5 with TRBJ1-2; 7 positions match TRBD1. J was trimmed by 4 bases and V by 0 bases; bases with no gene match: 5. CDR1 is MNHEY and CDR2 is SVGAGI in the germline V gene. The CDR3 has 15 residues. CDR3: CASSYSGGNPYGYTF. In DNA form, the CDR3 reads TGTGCCAGCAGTTACTCAGGGGGCAACCCCTATGGCTACACCTTC.

The J gene is TRBJ2-5, the V gene TRBV19, with 11 bases aligning to TRBD2. The V segment lost 2 bases and the J segment 5 bases; nucleotides outside the gene matches: 16. Looked up from germline, CDR1 is LNHDA and CDR2 is SQIVND (reference sequence). The CDR3 is made up of 19 amino acids. The CDR3 spells CASSIRRGTSGPLGETQYF. DNA for the CDR3: TGTGCCAGTAGTATAAGGAGGGGGACTAGCGGTCCCCTCGGGGAGACCCAGTACTTC.

The chain carries TRBV4-3 and TRBJ1-1, with D tentatively TRBD1 (5 bases). The CDR3 spans 15 residues. CDR1 and CDR2 from the germline V gene are LGHNA and YSLEER. V lost 5 bases to trimming and J lost 1 base, with 14 bases between them. As DNA, the CDR3 is TGCGCCAGCAGCACCCGAGACAGTGGGAACACTGAAGCTTTCTTT. Translated, it gives CASSTRDSGNTEAFF.

This sequence joins TRBV24-1 and TRBJ1-1, with a possible D match to TRBD1 (5 bases). V shed 9 bases and J shed 1 base, with 11 bases lying between them. In germline, CDR1 is KGHDR, CDR2 SFDVKD. The CDR3 runs 13 residues. As DNA, the CDR3 is TGTGCCACCTCGGACGGACAGAACACTGAAGCTTTCTTT. It is translated as CATSDGQNTEAFF.

In nucleotides, the CDR3 is TGTGCCAGCAGCTTAGGAGGGACAGTGAATGAGCAGTTCTTC. It codes for CASSLGGTVNEQFF. V usage is TRBV5-8 and J usage is TRBJ2-1; D is perhaps TRBD1 (7 bases). There are 14 residues in the CDR3. V gave up 2 bases and J gave up 7 bases, with 13 bases separating them. Germline V CDR1 and CDR2: SGHTS, YDEGEE.

The chain couples TRBV6-6 to TRBJ2-1; perhaps TRBD2 as D (6 bases). This CDR3 has 14 residues. The germline V gene encodes CDR1 MNHNY and CDR2 SVGAGI (reference sequence). Deletions cut 4 bases from V and 8 bases from J, with 15 bases between. Here the CDR3 DNA reads TGTGCCAGCAGTTCCGCCCCGGGAGCGCATGAGCAGTTCTTC. The encoded protein is CASSSAPGAHEQFF.

The chain has TRBV10-3 and TRBJ2-5; 8 nucleotides agree with TRBD1. The CDR3 totals 13 residues. Losses at the gene ends were 10 bases for V and 4 bases for J; bases not matched to a gene: 8. CDR1 and CDR2 from the germline V gene are ENHRY and SYGVKD. CDR3 bases: TGTGCCACCACAGACAGGGGTACAGAGACCCAGTACTTC. The encoded protein is CATTDRGTETQYF.